These 21 T cell receptor beta chains came from one sample sequenced in a study of CD8+ T cells in alopecia areata. Isolated RNA was reverse transcribed into cDNA used as the sequencing template. Using immunoSEQ multiplex PCR, the repertoire was profiled, and TCRdb retains in-frame clones only, with some absent. The sample lists about 150,000 clones, less than 75% seen once, with 36% in the top ten. The sequenced sample consisted of CD8+ T cells sorted from blood. The receptors stem from a human donor in good health.

V is TRBV29-1 and J is TRBJ1-1; no clear D. The V end was cut by 0 bases, the J end by 4 bases, with 12 bases between. The CDR3 loop spans 14 amino acids. Germline CDR1 SQVTM, CDR2 ANQGSEA. DNA for the CDR3: TGCAGCGTTGAAGATCAATCGTATAGCACTGAAGCTTTCTTT. This encodes CSVEDQSYSTEAFF.

This clone was recorded once. The J gene is TRBJ2-3, the V gene TRBV7-9; D unresolved. Germline CDR1 and CDR2: SEHNR and FQNEAQ (reference sequence). The CDR3 is made up of 15 amino acids. Trimming pared 5 bases from V and 3 bases from J, leaving 15 bases between. The CDR3 DNA follows: TGTGCCAGCAGCACGTTTTGGGCAGCGACAGATACGCAGTATTTT. Its protein is CASSTFWAATDTQYF.

This chain connects TRBV29-1 to TRBJ2-2; D call uncertain. This CDR3 region has 13 residues. CDR1 and CDR2 from the germline V gene are SQVTM and ANQGSEA. V dropped 4 bases and J dropped 2 bases, with 8 bases sitting between them. CDR3 in DNA: TGCAGCGTTGGGCCAACTAACACCGGGGAGCTGTTTTTT. Translating it yields CSVGPTNTGELFF.

The CDR3 bases are TGTGCCAGCAGCCCCGGGACAGGGGCGAACACCGGGGAGCTGTTTTTT. It codes for CASSPGTGANTGELFF. The V call is TRBV7-9, the J call TRBJ2-2, with TRBD1 matching 10 bases. V trimming: 5 bases; J trimming: 0 bases; junction bases outside the gene matches: 3. The CDR3 has 16 amino acids. CDR1 is SEHNR, CDR2 FQNEAQ, per germline (reference sequence).

This chain links TRBV28 with TRBJ2-3, with 7 bases lining up with TRBD1. Germline values: CDR1 MDHEN, CDR2 SYDVKM. V lost 2 bases to trimming and J lost 4 bases; unmatched junction nucleotides: 6. The CDR3 contains 15 residues. The CDR3 spells CASSLTHRGSDTQYF. CDR3 sequence (DNA): TGTGCCAGCAGTTTAACACACAGGGGTTCAGATACGCAGTATTTT.

This clone appeared a few times. This chain joins TRBV11-2 and TRBJ1-1; D unclear. Germline CDR1 reads SGHAT; CDR2 reads FQNNGV. Trimming left V 6 bases short and J 12 bases short, with 20 bases between. The CDR3 spans 13 residues. This CDR3 is CASSPNPRLGTFF. The CDR3 DNA follows: TGTGCCAGCAGTCCTAATCCCCGGTTGGGTACTTTCTTT.

V is TRBV27 and J is TRBJ2-1; D not resolved. The CDR3 has 14 residues. Trimming took 7 bases from V and 0 from J, leaving 10 bases between them. Germline CDR1 MNHEY, CDR2 SMNVEV (reference sequence). The CDR3 is CASNMGGSYNEQFF. Here the CDR3 DNA reads TGTGCCAGCAACATGGGTGGCTCCTACAATGAGCAGTTCTTC.

This clone was seen only once. The chain employs TRBV6-6 and TRBJ1-5; TRBD1 might be the D (5 bases). Trimming pared 2 bases from V and 4 bases from J, leaving 12 bases between. CDR1 MNHNY and CDR2 SVGAGI come from the germline V gene (reference sequence). The CDR3 length is 15 residues. The DNA of the CDR3 is TGTGCCAGCAGTTACACAACAGGAGTTAATCAGCCCCAGCATTTT. Residues: CASSYTTGVNQPQHF.

The V gene is TRBV29-1, the J gene TRBJ2-7; TRBD1 agrees at 7 bases. V was pared by 7 bases and J by 7 bases, with 16 bases of the junction left unmatched. Germline V lookup: CDR1 SQVTM, CDR2 ANQGSEA. This CDR3 region has 14 residues. The chain's CDR3 is CSASTGVGAGEQYF. The DNA for the CDR3 is TGCAGCGCCAGCACAGGGGTTGGTGCGGGTGAGCAGTACTTC.

This clone has only a few counts. V usage is TRBV6-6 and J usage is TRBJ2-7; 8 nucleotides match TRBD2. Germline V lookup: CDR1 MNHNY, CDR2 SVGAGI (reference sequence). The CDR3 has 13 residues. The CDR3 is CTTGGGHGYEQYF. The DNA of the CDR3 is TGTACAACGGGGGGGGGACATGGATACGAGCAGTACTTC.

The chain couples TRBV29-1 to TRBJ2-1, with no clear D. Looked up from germline, CDR1 is SQVTM and CDR2 is ANQGSEA. V was clipped by 3 bases and J by 4 bases, with 13 bases between them. This CDR3 is 14 amino acids long. The CDR3 sequence is CSVEERTVYNEQFF. CDR3 nucleotide sequence: TGCAGCGTTGAGGAACGAACGGTATACAATGAGCAGTTCTTC.

The chain couples TRBV29-1 to TRBJ2-1; D is undetermined. This CDR3 is 11 amino acids long. Germline CDR1 and CDR2: SQVTM and ANQGSEA. Trimming left V 1 base short and J 12 bases short, with 10 bases between. The CDR3 region is CSVEGAAGQFF. CDR3 nucleotide sequence: TGCAGCGTTGAAGGGGCGGCAGGGCAGTTCTTC.

J is TRBJ2-1 and V is TRBV19; D is perhaps TRBD2 (6 bases). CDR1 is LNHDA, CDR2 SQIVND, per germline (reference sequence). Trimming stripped 8 bases from V and 0 bases from J, with 17 bases between. This CDR3 has 16 amino acids. CDR3 in DNA: TGTGCCAGTCGGGGACTCCTAAAAAGCTCCTACAATGAGCAGTTCTTC. Protein sequence: CASRGLLKSSYNEQFF.

This clone was observed a few times. The chain couples TRBV29-1 to TRBJ2-1; 11 bases are a match to TRBD2. This CDR3 has 15 amino acids. The J segment lost 7 bases and the V segment lost 3 bases, leaving 8 bases of the junction unmatched. Germline CDR1 is SQVTM and CDR2 is ANQGSEA. The CDR3 sequence: CSVEDVTSGTNEQFF. CDR3 nucleotide sequence: TGCAGCGTTGAGGATGTGACTAGCGGGACGAATGAGCAGTTCTTC.

V gene TRBV9 combines with J gene TRBJ2-1; 8 bases are a match to TRBD2. CDR1 and CDR2 from the germline V gene are SGDLS and YYNGEE. Trimming removed 0 bases from V and 8 bases from J; junction bases left unmatched: 1. CDR3 length: 13 residues. CDR3 bases: TGTGCCAGCAGCGTAGCACTAGCGGATGAGCAGTTCTTC. Translation: CASSVALADEQFF.

For the CDR3, the DNA is TGTGCCAGCAGAGAACGGCCCAACACAGATACGCAGTATTTT. The encoded protein is CASRERPNTDTQYF. The rearrangement joins TRBV6-5 to TRBJ2-3; unclear D gene. Trimming took off 6 bases at V and 2 bases at J, with 12 bases between the two ends. Germline assignment: CDR1 MNHEY and CDR2 SVGAGI. The CDR3 totals 14 residues.

This chain joins TRBV29-1 and TRBJ2-1; D is perhaps TRBD1 (5 bases). Trimming removed 3 bases at V and 8 bases at J, with 11 bases between. CDR1 and CDR2 from the germline V gene are SQVTM and ANQGSEA. The CDR3 runs to 12 residues. DNA for the CDR3: TGCAGCGTTGAGGTACAGGATTATGAGCAGTTCTTC. Translated: CSVEVQDYEQFF.

V is TRBV29-1 and J is TRBJ2-5, with a tentative D call TRBD1 (7 bases). Germline CDR1 reads SQVTM; CDR2 reads ANQGSEA. The CDR3 extends over 19 amino acids. V was trimmed by 2 bases and J by 5 bases, leaving 30 bases between them. The CDR3 region has the DNA TGCAGCGTTGAACGGTGGTCCAGGGGGTTGGAGGGGGATCAGGAGACCCAGTACTTC. It specifies CSVERWSRGLEGDQETQYF. Filled out from reference TRBV29-1 and TRBJ2-5, the complete variable domain reads SAVISQKPSRDICQRGTSLTIQCQVDSQVTMMFWYRQQPGQSLTLIATANQGSEATYESGFVIDKFPISRPNLTFSTLTVSNMSPEDSSIYLCSVERWSRGLEGDQETQYFGPGTRLLVL.

The chain combines TRBV5-6 with TRBJ2-3, with 9 bases that match TRBD1. V shed 4 bases and J 4 bases; nucleotides not matched to a gene: 4. Germline V CDR1 and CDR2: SGHDT, YYEEEE. CDR3 length: 14 amino acids. The CDR3 sequence is CASSGDRESDTQYF. Written as DNA, the CDR3 is TGTGCCAGCAGCGGGGACAGGGAGTCAGATACGCAGTATTTT.

This sequence joins TRBV20-1 and TRBJ2-3; no firm D call. The germline gives CDR1 DFQATT, CDR2 SNEGSKA (reference sequence). V shed 5 bases and J shed 2 bases, with 5 bases lying between them. CDR3 length: 11 amino acids. CDR3 amino acids: CSALVTDTQYF. CDR3 nucleotides: TGCAGTGCTCTAGTCACAGATACGCAGTATTTT.

J is TRBJ2-7 and V is TRBV7-9; D is unresolved. Trimming cost V 5 bases and J 9 bases, with 17 bases left between them. Per the germline V gene, CDR1 is SEHNR and CDR2 is FQNEAQ (reference sequence). The CDR3 covers 13 residues. CDR3 sequence: CASSPLPGLRQYF. CDR3 nucleotide sequence: TGTGCCAGCAGCCCTCTCCCAGGTCTGAGGCAGTACTTC.